A single sample gave rise to the 8 T cell receptor beta chains below, sequenced in a study of shared clonotypes between healthy human individuals. Clones were read by immunoSEQ multiplex PCR, and TCRdb kept only the in-frame ones, dropping some. The sample includes approximately 470,000 clones, about 72% of them seen just once. The sequenced sample consisted of PBMCs. The receptor set was obtained from a woman between 40 and 55 years old in good health. Some clones in this sample may be carry-over from other donors' samples.

The chain has TRBV6-1 and TRBJ2-1, with 13 bases lining up with TRBD2. The V gene end was trimmed by 5 bases and the J gene end by 9 bases; junction bases not matched to a gene: 4. Germline loops: CDR1 MNHNS, CDR2 SASEGT. The CDR3 runs to 14 residues. CDR3 DNA sequence: TGTGCCAGCAGTAGAACTAGCGGGAGGGGTGAGCAGTTCTTC. Protein: CASSRTSGRGEQFF.

The chain has TRBV18 and TRBJ2-7; 7 nucleotides match TRBD2. The CDR3 totals 17 residues. V shed 6 bases, J shed 3 bases, and the junction held 17 bases outside the gene matches. The germline CDR1 and CDR2 sequences are KGHSH and LQKENI. CDR3 nucleotides: TGTGCCAGCTCCGGCGGCGGGAGTACTCCCTCTCTCTACGAGCAGTACTTC. Translating gives CASSGGGSTPSLYEQYF.

V and J are TRBV10-3 and TRBJ2-7, with TRBD2 matching over 8 bases. CDR3 length equals 16 residues. Germline CDR1 ENHRY, CDR2 SYGVKD. The V and J ends lost 0 bases and 4 bases, in that order; junction bases with no gene match: 8. For the CDR3, the DNA is TGTGCCATCAGTGAGTCGATCGGTACTAGCGGATACGAGCAGTACTTC. Protein sequence: CAISESIGTSGYEQYF.

V usage is TRBV5-1 and J usage is TRBJ2-5; D unclear. CDR1 is SGHRS and CDR2 is YFSETQ in the germline V gene. The ends were cut back, 4 bases at V and 2 bases at J, with 9 bases in the middle. The length of the CDR3 is 13 residues. The CDR3 is CASSPPPQETQYF. Here the CDR3 DNA reads TGCGCCAGCAGCCCCCCCCCACAAGAGACCCAGTACTTC.

V is TRBV6-6 and J is TRBJ1-1; no reliable D call. The CDR3 is made up of 14 amino acids. Per germline, CDR1 MNHNY and CDR2 SVGAGI (reference sequence). Trimming cost V 4 bases and J 8 bases, with 17 bases left between them. CDR3 sequence reads: CASSSGWAPWEAFF. In DNA, the CDR3 is TGTGCCAGCAGTTCCGGGTGGGCCCCGTGGGAAGCTTTCTTT.

V usage is TRBV4-2 and J usage is TRBJ2-3; the match to TRBD2 covers 15 bases. The CDR3 is 22 amino acids. From germline, CDR1 is LGHNA and CDR2 YNFKEQ. Unmatched junction bases numbered 17, after V lost 0 bases and J lost 4 bases. This CDR3 reads CASSQDTPGIGLAGGVADTQYF. The DNA of the CDR3 is TGTGCCAGCAGCCAAGATACCCCCGGAATCGGACTAGCGGGAGGGGTAGCAGATACGCAGTATTTT.

DNA for the CDR3: TGTGCCAGTAGTACCGGGACTAGCAACTACAATGAGCAGTTCTTC. It yields the protein CASSTGTSNYNEQFF. The rearrangement links TRBV19 to TRBJ2-1, with 9 bases matching TRBD2. Germline V gene sequence: CDR1 LNHDA, CDR2 SQIVND (reference sequence). J lost 3 bases, V lost 4 bases, and 4 bases had no gene match. This CDR3 has 15 amino acids.

This clone has just a few counts. The V gene is TRBV19, the J gene TRBJ1-1; no firm D call. The CDR3 sequence is 15 residues long. Germline V gene lookup returns CDR1 LNHDA and CDR2 SQIVND (reference sequence). Trimming pared 3 bases from V and 0 bases from J, leaving 11 bases between. CDR3: CASSISNQMNTEAFF. The CDR3, as DNA: TGTGCCAGTAGTATTTCGAACCAAATGAACACTGAAGCTTTCTTT.